A single sample gave rise to the 30 T cell receptor beta chains below, sequenced in a study of identifying expanded T cells in peripheral blood. Measured with immunoSEQ multiplex PCR; TCRdb has only the in-frame clones, and not every one. The profile shows approximately 130,000 clones, about 86% of them singletons. The sample was blood. The receptor source for this set is a person aged 18 to 70 in good health.

V and J are TRBV28 and TRBJ2-3; D gene uncertain. This CDR3 is 12 amino acids long. Germline V gene lookup returns CDR1 MDHEN and CDR2 SYDVKM. The ends were cut back, 1 base at V and 5 bases at J, with 4 bases in the middle. CDR3 in amino acids: CASSLLGDTQYF. The CDR3 DNA follows: TGTGCCAGCAGTTTATTAGGAGATACGCAGTATTTT. Full variable domain (remainder filled in from reference TRBV28 and TRBJ2-3): DVKVTQSSRYLVKRTGEKVFLECVQDMDHENMFWYRQDPGLGLRLIYFSYDVKMKEKGDIPEGYSVSREKKERFSLILESASTNQTSMYLCASSLLGDTQYFGPGTRLTVL.

The chain combines TRBV19 with TRBJ1-5; 9 positions agree with TRBD1. Germline CDR1 is LNHDA and CDR2 is SQIVND (reference sequence). This CDR3 is 15 amino acids long. The V gene end was trimmed by 8 bases and the J gene end by 2 bases; junction bases not matched to a gene: 7. The CDR3 sequence: CASRSRTGGNQPQHF. The CDR3 region has the DNA TGTGCCAGTCGTAGTAGGACAGGGGGCAATCAGCCCCAGCATTTT.

V is TRBV10-3 and J is TRBJ2-1; no clear D. Germline CDR1 reads ENHRY; CDR2 reads SYGVKD. This CDR3 region has 13 residues. V was pared by 2 bases and J by 5 bases, with 7 bases between. The DNA for the CDR3 is TGTGCCATCAGTGAGGACGGAGACAATGAGCAGTTCTTC. Its protein is CAISEDGDNEQFF.

The chain is built from TRBV27 and TRBJ2-7; D is perhaps TRBD1 or TRBD2 (5 bases each). Germline CDR1 MNHEY, CDR2 SMNVEV (reference sequence). The CDR3 covers 14 residues. Deletions cut 4 bases from V and 4 bases from J, with 14 bases between. The CDR3 protein is CASSSSRGVYEQYF. For the CDR3, the DNA is TGTGCCAGCAGTTCCTCTCGAGGGGTTTACGAGCAGTACTTC.

The rearrangement joins TRBV4-2 to TRBJ2-5; D could derive from TRBD1 or TRBD2 (5 bases each). Germline V CDR1 and CDR2: LGHNA, YNFKEQ. This CDR3 is built from 16 residues. V was shortened by 5 bases and J by 5 bases, with 21 bases between the two germline ends. The CDR3 DNA reads as TGTGCCAGCAGCTTCAGAGGGGCTAGTTCTGAGGAGACCCAGTACTTC. Encoded protein: CASSFRGASSEETQYF.

V usage is TRBV9 and J usage is TRBJ1-2; 7 bases map to TRBD1. The junction had 16 bases not matched to a gene; V was cut back by 4 bases and J by 4 bases. The germline V gene encodes CDR1 SGDLS and CDR2 YYNGEE. This CDR3 contains 17 residues. The CDR3 protein is CASSSTTGSSFFYGYTF. Here the CDR3 DNA reads TGTGCCAGCAGCTCCACGACAGGGTCCTCTTTCTTCTATGGCTACACCTTC.

The chain is built from TRBV7-2 and TRBJ2-5; the match to TRBD2 covers 10 bases. V trimming: 1 base; J trimming: 0 bases; junction bases outside the gene matches: 8. Germline-derived CDR1 and CDR2 are SGHTA and FQGNSA. This CDR3 spans 18 amino acids. The CDR3 region is CASSLGSGGLQYQETQYF. The CDR3 DNA follows: TGTGCCAGCAGCTTAGGTAGCGGGGGGCTCCAGTACCAAGAGACCCAGTACTTC.

This clone was observed a few times. The rearrangement links TRBV28 to TRBJ2-1; a weak D match, TRBD1 (5 bases). With 7 bases removed from V and 8 bases from J, the gap between germline ends came to 12 bases. Germline V gene data show CDR1 as MDHEN and CDR2 as SYDVKM. The CDR3 sequence is 12 residues long. CDR3 in DNA: TGTGCCAGCATCGGAACAGGAGATGAGCAGTTCTTC. Translating gives CASIGTGDEQFF.

The chain is built from TRBV18 and TRBJ2-5; 9 bases map to TRBD1. The CDR3 is 14 residues long. Trimming cost V 5 bases and J 1 base; bases outside gene matches: 2. The germline V gene has CDR1 KGHSH and CDR2 LQKENI. CDR3 bases: TGTGCCAGCTCATGGGGACAGGGCCAAGAGACCCAGTACTTC. Translating gives CASSWGQGQETQYF.

The chain employs TRBV10-1 and TRBJ2-1; 10 bases are shared with TRBD2. The CDR3 consists of 14 residues. Germline values: CDR1 WNHNN, CDR2 SYGVQD (reference sequence). The J segment lost 5 bases and the V segment lost 4 bases, leaving 2 bases of the junction unmatched. The CDR3 loop is CASSAGTSDNEQFF. CDR3 bases: TGCGCCAGCAGTGCCGGGACTAGCGACAATGAGCAGTTCTTC.

The chain has TRBV5-1 and TRBJ1-4, with 11 bases fitting TRBD1. There are 16 residues in the CDR3. CDR1 and CDR2 from the germline V gene are SGHRS and YFSETQ. J was trimmed by 4 bases and V by 2 bases; bases with no gene match: 4. CDR3 region: CASSFGQGAGNEKLFF. In DNA, the CDR3 is TGCGCCAGCAGCTTCGGACAGGGGGCGGGTAATGAAAAACTGTTTTTT.

This chain joins TRBV19 and TRBJ2-5; TRBD1 matches at 8 bases. J lost 5 bases, V lost 7 bases, and 6 bases had no gene match. The germline V gene has CDR1 LNHDA and CDR2 SQIVND (reference sequence). The CDR3 runs 13 residues. As DNA, the CDR3 is TGTGCCAGTACGGACAGGGCAGGGGAGACCCAGTACTTC. It codes for CASTDRAGETQYF.

The chain has TRBV25-1 and TRBJ2-3; no firm D call. The germline CDR1 and CDR2 sequences are MGHDK and SYGVNS. The V end lost 6 bases, the J end lost 2 bases, and 15 bases lay between the germline ends. This CDR3 contains 15 residues. CDR3 bases: TGTGCCAGCAGCTGGACCGGGCCCTCCACAGATACGCAGTATTTT. It is translated as CASSWTGPSTDTQYF.

The chain has TRBV4-2 and TRBJ1-2; 10 bases map to TRBD1. V shed 3 bases and J 7 bases; nucleotides not matched to a gene: 8. The CDR3 is 15 amino acids. Germline V gene sequence: CDR1 LGHNA, CDR2 YNFKEQ. The CDR3: CASSHTGTGVSGYTF. CDR3 in DNA: TGTGCCAGCAGCCATACCGGGACAGGGGTCTCTGGCTACACCTTC.

This chain uses TRBV5-1 with TRBJ2-3; D might be TRBD1 or TRBD2, each matching 5 bases. V was trimmed by 4 bases and J by 0 bases, leaving 15 bases between them. CDR3 size: 16 residues. Germline V gene lookup returns CDR1 SGHRS and CDR2 YFSETQ. CDR3 coding DNA: TGCGCCAGCAGCCTGGGTCGGGACCTTAGCACAGATACGCAGTATTTT. The encoded protein is CASSLGRDLSTDTQYF.

CDR3: CASSVIGGTGERDTQYF. The CDR3 DNA reads TGTGCCAGCAGCGTTATTGGGGGGACAGGGGAAAGAGATACGCAGTATTTT. The chain joins TRBV7-3 to TRBJ2-3, with TRBD1 matching 10 bases. In germline, CDR1 is SGHTA, CDR2 FQGTGA. This CDR3 has 17 residues. Unmatched junction bases numbered 13, after V lost 5 bases and J lost 5 bases.

The rearrangement joins TRBV7-6 to TRBJ2-3, with D possibly being TRBD1 (6 bases). This CDR3 spans 14 amino acids. CDR1 SGHVS and CDR2 FNYEAQ come from the germline V gene. V was shortened by 1 base and J by 4 bases, with 9 bases between the two germline ends. The CDR3 is CASSLGTGSDTQYF. For the CDR3, the DNA is TGTGCCAGCAGCTTAGGAACAGGGTCAGATACGCAGTATTTT.

The rearrangement joins TRBV6-6 to TRBJ2-3, with 7 positions matching TRBD2. The CDR3 length is 14 residues. The germline V gene encodes CDR1 MNHNY and CDR2 SVGAGI (reference sequence). V lost 7 bases and J lost 1; bases outside the gene matches: 5. The CDR3 is CASTERGGTDTQYF. The CDR3 nucleotides read TGTGCCAGCACCGAGCGGGGTGGCACAGATACGCAGTATTTT.

This clone was observed a single time. Compared with germline, one end of the junction differs, possibly owing to a read error. The rearrangement links TRBV5-1 to TRBJ2-7; TRBD2 is a possible D gene (7 bases). This CDR3 has 12 residues. Germline CDR1 SGHRS, CDR2 YFSETQ. The CDR3 nucleotides read TGCGCCAGCAGCTTTCAGGGGAGGGTCGAGGACTTC. This encodes CASSFQGRVEDF. The whole variable domain, remainder taken from reference TRBV5-1 and TRBJ2-7, is KAGVTQTPRYLIKTRGQQVTLSCSPISGHRSVSWYQQTPGQGLQFLFEYFSETQRNKGNFPGRFSGRQFSNSRSEMNVSTLELGDSALYLCASSFQGRVEDFGPGTRLTVT.

The V gene is TRBV4-1, the J gene TRBJ2-3; TRBD2 agrees at 7 bases. J gave up 2 bases and V 6 bases, and 8 bases lay outside the gene matches. The CDR3 spans 15 residues. The germline CDR1 and CDR2 sequences are MGHRA and YSYEKL. For the CDR3, the DNA is TGCGCCAGCAGTCAAACTAGCGACTTCACAGATACGCAGTATTTT. Protein sequence: CASSQTSDFTDTQYF.

The J gene is TRBJ1-1, the V gene TRBV28; no definite D call. Germline V gives CDR1 MDHEN, CDR2 SYDVKM. Between the trimmed V and J ends, which lost 7 bases and 4 bases, there was a span of 7 bases. The CDR3 covers 11 residues. DNA of the CDR3: TGTGCCAGCAAGGGAAGCACTGAAGCTTTCTTT. Its translation: CASKGSTEAFF. The full variable domain, rest sourced from reference TRBV28 and TRBJ1-1, is DVKVTQSSRYLVKRTGEKVFLECVQDMDHENMFWYRQDPGLGLRLIYFSYDVKMKEKGDIPEGYSVSREKKERFSLILESASTNQTSMYLCASKGSTEAFFGQGTRLTVV.

This clone has just a few counts. This chain connects TRBV29-1 to TRBJ1-2; no firm D call. Germline CDR1 is SQVTM and CDR2 is ANQGSEA. CDR3 length: 13 amino acids. Trimming pared 5 bases from V and 0 bases from J, leaving 10 bases between. The DNA for the CDR3 is TGCAGCGTTCACCGGACGTCTAACTATGGCTACACCTTC. Translating it yields CSVHRTSNYGYTF. Full variable domain (missing parts from reference TRBV29-1 and TRBJ1-2): SAVISQKPSRDICQRGTSLTIQCQVDSQVTMMFWYRQQPGQSLTLIATANQGSEATYESGFVIDKFPISRPNLTFSTLTVSNMSPEDSSIYLCSVHRTSNYGYTFGSGTRLTVV.

The chain recombines TRBV6-6 with TRBJ1-3; D not certain. The CDR3 runs 15 residues. Trimming stripped 5 bases from V and 4 bases from J, with 15 bases between. Germline V gene sequence: CDR1 MNHNY, CDR2 SVGAGI (reference sequence). CDR3 bases: TGTGCCAGCAGTAACGATGGTGGAACGGGAAACACCATATATTTT. It translates to CASSNDGGTGNTIYF.

This rearrangement joins TRBV11-3 to TRBJ2-1; 9 bases line up with TRBD2. Germline assignment: CDR1 SGHNT and CDR2 YENEEA. The CDR3 extends over 15 amino acids. J gave up 10 bases and V 4 bases, and 11 bases lay outside the gene matches. Written as DNA, the CDR3 is TGTGCCAGCAGCTGGCGCGGGGGGGCCGAGGGAGAGCAGTTCTTC. Amino acid sequence: CASSWRGGAEGEQFF.

V and J are TRBV5-1 and TRBJ2-3, with 14 bases aligning to TRBD2. Germline loops: CDR1 SGHRS, CDR2 YFSETQ. This CDR3 spans 18 amino acids. J lost 6 bases, V lost 0 bases, and 9 bases had no gene match. In DNA, the CDR3 is TGCGCCAGCAGCTTGGCCGCGACTAGCGGGAGGGCCTCGGATACGCAGTATTTT. It is translated as CASSLAATSGRASDTQYF.

The CDR3 is CAISVRTDSYGYTF. The CDR3 DNA reads TGTGCCATCAGTGTAAGGACAGACTCCTATGGCTACACCTTC. This chain links TRBV10-3 with TRBJ1-2, with D possibly TRBD1 on 6 matching bases. Trimming left V 4 bases short and J 4 bases short, with 13 bases between. The germline gives CDR1 ENHRY, CDR2 SYGVKD. The CDR3 spans 14 residues.

This clone was seen only a few times. This rearrangement joins TRBV18 to TRBJ2-7; D gene ambiguous. CDR1 and CDR2 from the germline V gene are KGHSH and LQKENI. The CDR3 has 14 amino acids. The V gene lost 4 bases and the J gene lost 6 bases, with 16 bases spanning the gap. The CDR3 here is CASSREQIDGEQYF. For the CDR3, the DNA is TGTGCCAGCTCACGCGAACAGATAGATGGCGAGCAGTACTTC.

The rearrangement links TRBV7-3 to TRBJ2-3; D is perhaps TRBD1 (6 bases). The CDR3 spans 17 residues. CDR1 SGHTA and CDR2 FQGTGA come from the germline V gene. The V gene lost 0 bases and the J gene lost 6 bases, with 19 bases spanning the gap. This CDR3 is CASSLTGQGFVGDTQYF. The DNA for the CDR3 is TGTGCCAGCAGCTTAACCGGGCAGGGGTTTGTAGGGGATACGCAGTATTTT.

The CDR3 spells CASSHPGQAFYGYTF. CDR3 coding DNA: TGTGCCAGCAGCCATCCGGGACAGGCGTTCTATGGCTACACCTTC. V usage is TRBV5-4 and J usage is TRBJ1-2; 8 bases agree with TRBD1. Unmatched junction bases numbered 9, after V lost 4 bases and J lost 4 bases. This CDR3 contains 15 residues. In germline, CDR1 is SGHNT, CDR2 YYREEE (reference sequence).

In this sample, this clone turned up a few times. The chain couples TRBV7-9 to TRBJ2-7, with D perhaps TRBD1 (6 bases). CDR1 is SEHNR, CDR2 FQNEAQ, per germline (reference sequence). Trimming cost V 4 bases and J 5 bases, with 15 bases left between them. The CDR3 is 14 amino acids. The CDR3 coding sequence is TGTGCCAGCAGCTCCCTTAGGGGGTCGGACGAGCAGTACTTC. Encoded protein: CASSSLRGSDEQYF.